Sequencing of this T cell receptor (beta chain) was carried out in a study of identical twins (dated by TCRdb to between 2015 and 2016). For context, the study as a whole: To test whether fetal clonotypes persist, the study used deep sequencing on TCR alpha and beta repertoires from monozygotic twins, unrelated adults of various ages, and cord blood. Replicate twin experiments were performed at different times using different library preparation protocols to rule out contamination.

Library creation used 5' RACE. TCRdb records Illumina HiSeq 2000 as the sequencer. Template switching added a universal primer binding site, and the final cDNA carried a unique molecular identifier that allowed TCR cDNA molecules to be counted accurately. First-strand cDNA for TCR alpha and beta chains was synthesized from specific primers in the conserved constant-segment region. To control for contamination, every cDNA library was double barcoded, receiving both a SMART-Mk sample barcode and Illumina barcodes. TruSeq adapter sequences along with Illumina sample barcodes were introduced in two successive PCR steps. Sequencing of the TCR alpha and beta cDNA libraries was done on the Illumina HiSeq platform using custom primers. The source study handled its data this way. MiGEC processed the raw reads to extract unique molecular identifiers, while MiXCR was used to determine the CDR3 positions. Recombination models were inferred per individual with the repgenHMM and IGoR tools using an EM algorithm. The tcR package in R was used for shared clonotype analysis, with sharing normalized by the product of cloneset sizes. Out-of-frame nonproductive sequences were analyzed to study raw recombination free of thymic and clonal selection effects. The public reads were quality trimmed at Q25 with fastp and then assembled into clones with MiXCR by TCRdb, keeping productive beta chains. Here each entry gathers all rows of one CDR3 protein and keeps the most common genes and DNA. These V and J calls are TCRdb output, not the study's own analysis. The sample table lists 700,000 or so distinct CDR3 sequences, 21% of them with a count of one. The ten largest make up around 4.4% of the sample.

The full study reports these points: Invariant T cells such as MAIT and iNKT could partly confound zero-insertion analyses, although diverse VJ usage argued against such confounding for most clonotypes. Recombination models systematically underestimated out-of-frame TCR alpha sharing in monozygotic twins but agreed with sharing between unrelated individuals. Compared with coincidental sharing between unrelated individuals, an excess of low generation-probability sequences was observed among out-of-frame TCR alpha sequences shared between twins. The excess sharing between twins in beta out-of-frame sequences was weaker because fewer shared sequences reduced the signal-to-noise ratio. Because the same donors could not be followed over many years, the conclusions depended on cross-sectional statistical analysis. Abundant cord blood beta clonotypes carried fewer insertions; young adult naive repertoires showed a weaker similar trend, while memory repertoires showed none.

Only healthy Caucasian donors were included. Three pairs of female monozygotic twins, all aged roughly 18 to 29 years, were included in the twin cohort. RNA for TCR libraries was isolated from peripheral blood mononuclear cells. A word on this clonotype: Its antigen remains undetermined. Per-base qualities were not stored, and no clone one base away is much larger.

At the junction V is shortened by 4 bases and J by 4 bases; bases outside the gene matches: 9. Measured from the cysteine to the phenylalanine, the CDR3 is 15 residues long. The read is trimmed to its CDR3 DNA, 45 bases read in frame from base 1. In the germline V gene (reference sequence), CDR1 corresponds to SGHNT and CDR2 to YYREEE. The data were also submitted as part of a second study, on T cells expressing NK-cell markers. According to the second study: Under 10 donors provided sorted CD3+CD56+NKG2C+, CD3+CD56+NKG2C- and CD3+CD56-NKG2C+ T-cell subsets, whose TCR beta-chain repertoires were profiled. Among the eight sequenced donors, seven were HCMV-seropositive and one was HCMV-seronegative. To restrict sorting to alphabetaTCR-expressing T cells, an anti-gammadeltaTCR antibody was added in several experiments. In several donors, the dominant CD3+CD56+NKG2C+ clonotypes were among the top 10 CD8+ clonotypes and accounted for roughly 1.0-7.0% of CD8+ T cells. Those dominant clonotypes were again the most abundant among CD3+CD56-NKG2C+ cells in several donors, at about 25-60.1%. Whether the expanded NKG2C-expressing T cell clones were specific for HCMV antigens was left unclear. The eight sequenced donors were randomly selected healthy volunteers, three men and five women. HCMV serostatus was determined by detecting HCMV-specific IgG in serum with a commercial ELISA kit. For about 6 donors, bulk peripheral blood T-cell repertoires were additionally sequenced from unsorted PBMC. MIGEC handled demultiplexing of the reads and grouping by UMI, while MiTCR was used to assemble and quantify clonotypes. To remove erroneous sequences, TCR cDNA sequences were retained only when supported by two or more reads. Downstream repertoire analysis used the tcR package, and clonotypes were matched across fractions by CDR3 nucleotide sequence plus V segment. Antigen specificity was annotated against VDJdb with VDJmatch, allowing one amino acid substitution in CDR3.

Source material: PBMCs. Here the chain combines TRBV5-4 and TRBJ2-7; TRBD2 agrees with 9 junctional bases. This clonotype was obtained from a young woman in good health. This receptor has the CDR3 CASSKSAGGDYEQYF. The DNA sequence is TGTGCCAGCAGCAAATCAGCGGGGGGAGATTACGAGCAGTACTTC.